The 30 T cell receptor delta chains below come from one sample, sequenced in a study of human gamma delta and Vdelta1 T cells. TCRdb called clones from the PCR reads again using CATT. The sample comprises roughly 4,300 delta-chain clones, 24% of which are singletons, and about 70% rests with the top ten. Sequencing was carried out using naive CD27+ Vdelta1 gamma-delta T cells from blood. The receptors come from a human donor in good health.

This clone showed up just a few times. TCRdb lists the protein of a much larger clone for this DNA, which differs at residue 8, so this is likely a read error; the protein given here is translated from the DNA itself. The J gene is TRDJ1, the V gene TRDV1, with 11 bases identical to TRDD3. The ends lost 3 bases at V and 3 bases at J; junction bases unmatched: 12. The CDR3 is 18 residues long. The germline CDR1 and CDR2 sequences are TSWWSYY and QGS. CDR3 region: CALGEQWILGDNADKLIF. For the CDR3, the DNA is TGTGCTCTTGGGGAGCAATGGATACTGGGGGATAACGCCGATAAACTCATCTTT.

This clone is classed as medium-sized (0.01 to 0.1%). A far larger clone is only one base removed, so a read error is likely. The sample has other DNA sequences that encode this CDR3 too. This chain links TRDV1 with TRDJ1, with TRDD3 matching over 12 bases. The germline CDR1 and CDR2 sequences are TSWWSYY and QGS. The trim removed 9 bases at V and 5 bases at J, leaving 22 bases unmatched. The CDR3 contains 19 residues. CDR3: CALDLPSLSLLGDTDKLIF. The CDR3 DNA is TGTGCTCTGGACCTCCCTTCCCTATCCTTACTGGGGGATACTGATAAACTCATCTTT.

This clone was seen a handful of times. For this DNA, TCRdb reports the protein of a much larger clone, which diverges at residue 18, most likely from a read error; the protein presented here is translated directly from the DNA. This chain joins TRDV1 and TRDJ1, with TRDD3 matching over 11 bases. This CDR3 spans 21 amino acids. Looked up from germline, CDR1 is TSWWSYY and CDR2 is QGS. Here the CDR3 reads CALGNYRLPLLGDTDTDELIF. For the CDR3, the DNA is TGTGCTCTTGGGAACTACCGGCTTCCTTTGCTGGGGGATACAGACACCGATGAACTCATCTTT.

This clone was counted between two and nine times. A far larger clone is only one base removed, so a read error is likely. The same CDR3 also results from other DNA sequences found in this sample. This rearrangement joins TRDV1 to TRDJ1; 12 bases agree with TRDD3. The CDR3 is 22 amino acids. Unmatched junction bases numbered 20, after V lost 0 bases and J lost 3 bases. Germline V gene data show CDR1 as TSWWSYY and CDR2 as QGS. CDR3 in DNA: TGTGCTCTTGGGGAACTTATGCCGTTCCCTACCCTGACTGGGGGATACTCCGATAAACTCATCTTT. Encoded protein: CALGELMPFPTLTGGYSDKLIF.

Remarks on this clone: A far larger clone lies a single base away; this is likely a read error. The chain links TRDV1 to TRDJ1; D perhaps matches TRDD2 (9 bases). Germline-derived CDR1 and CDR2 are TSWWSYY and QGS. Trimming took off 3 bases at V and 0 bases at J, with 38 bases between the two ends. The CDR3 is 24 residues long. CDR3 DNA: TGTGCTCTTGGGGATCTCCCTCGCCCTTCCTACGGGTGGGGGATTCACTATTACACCGATAAACTCATCTTT. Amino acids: CALGDLPRPSYGWGIHYYTDKLIF.

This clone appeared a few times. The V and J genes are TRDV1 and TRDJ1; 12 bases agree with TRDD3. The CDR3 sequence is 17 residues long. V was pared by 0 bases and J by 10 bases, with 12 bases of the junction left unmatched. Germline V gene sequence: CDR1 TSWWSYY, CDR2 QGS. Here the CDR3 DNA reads TGTGCTCTTGGGGAACTCCGTAAAACCTGGGGGATACGTCCACTCATCTTT. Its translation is CALGELRKTWGIRPLIF.

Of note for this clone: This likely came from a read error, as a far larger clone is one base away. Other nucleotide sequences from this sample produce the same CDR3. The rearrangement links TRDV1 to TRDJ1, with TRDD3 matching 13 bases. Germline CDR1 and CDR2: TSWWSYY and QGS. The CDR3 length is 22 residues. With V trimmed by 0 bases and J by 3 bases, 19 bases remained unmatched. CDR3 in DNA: TGTGCTCTTGGGGAACTTCCCCTCCCTGCCCTACTGGGGGATACGCGGTCCGATAAACTCATCTTT. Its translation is CALGELPLPALLGDTRSDKLIF.

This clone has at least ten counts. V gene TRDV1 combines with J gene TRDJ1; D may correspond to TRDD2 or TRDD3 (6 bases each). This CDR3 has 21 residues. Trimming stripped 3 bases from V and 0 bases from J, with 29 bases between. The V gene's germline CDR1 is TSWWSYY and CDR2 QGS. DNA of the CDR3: TGTGCTCTTGGGGATAAGTCCTACTGGGTGGGGGCCTATTTGTACACCGATAAACTCATCTTT. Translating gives CALGDKSYWVGAYLYTDKLIF.

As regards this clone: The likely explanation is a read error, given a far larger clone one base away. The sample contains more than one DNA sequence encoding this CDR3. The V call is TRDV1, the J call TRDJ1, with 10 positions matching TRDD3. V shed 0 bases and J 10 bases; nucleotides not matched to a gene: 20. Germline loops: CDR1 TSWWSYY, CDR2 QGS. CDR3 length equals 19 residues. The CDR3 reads CALGELRRPIWLGDRLLIF. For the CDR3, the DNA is TGTGCTCTTGGGGAACTCAGGCGTCCCATCTGGCTGGGGGATAGGTTACTCATCTTT.

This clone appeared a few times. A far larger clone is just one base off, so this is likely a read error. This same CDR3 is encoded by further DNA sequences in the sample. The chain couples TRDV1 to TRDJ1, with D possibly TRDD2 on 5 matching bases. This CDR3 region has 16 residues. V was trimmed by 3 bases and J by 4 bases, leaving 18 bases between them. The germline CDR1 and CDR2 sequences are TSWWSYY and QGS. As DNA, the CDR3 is TGTGCTCTTGGGGAGCCTTCTTTTGTCCTCCACGATAAACTCATCTTT. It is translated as CALGEPSFVLHDKLIF.

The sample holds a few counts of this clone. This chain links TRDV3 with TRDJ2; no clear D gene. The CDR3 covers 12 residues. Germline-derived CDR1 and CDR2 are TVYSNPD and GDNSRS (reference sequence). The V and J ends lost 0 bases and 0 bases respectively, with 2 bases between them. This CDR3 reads CAFRALTAQLFF. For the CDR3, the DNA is TGTGCCTTTAGAGCTTTGACAGCACAACTCTTCTTT.

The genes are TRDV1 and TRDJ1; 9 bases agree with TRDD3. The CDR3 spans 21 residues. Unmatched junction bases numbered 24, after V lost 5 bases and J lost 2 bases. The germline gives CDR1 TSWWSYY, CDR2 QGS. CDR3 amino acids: CALGPLFLLGIRPSATDKLIF. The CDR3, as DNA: TGTGCTCTTGGGCCCCTTTTCCTACTGGGGATACGCCCATCCGCGACCGATAAACTCATCTTT.

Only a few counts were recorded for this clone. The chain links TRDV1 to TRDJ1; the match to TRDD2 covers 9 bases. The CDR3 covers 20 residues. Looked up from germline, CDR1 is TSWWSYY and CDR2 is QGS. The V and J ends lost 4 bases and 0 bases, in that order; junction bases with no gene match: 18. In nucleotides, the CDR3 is TGTGCTCTTGGGGTCTCCCCCTTCCTACGATTGGGAACTCACACCGATAAACTCATCTTT. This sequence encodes CALGVSPFLRLGTHTDKLIF.

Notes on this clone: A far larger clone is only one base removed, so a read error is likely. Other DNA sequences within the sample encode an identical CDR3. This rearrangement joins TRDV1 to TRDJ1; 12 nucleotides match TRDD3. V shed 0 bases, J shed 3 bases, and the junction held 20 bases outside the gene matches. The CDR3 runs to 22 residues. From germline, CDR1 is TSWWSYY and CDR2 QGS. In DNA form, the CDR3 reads TGTGCTCTTGGGGAACTTCCCCTCCCTGCCCTCCTGGGGGATACGCGATCCGATAAACTCATCTTT. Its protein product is CALGELPLPALLGDTRSDKLIF.

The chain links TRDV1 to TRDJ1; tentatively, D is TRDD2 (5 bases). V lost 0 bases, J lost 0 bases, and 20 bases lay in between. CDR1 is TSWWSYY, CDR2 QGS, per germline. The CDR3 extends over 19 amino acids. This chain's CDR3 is CALGELALPSTLYTDKLIF. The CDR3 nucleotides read TGTGCTCTTGGGGAACTGGCCCTACCGAGTACCCTTTACACCGATAAACTCATCTTT.

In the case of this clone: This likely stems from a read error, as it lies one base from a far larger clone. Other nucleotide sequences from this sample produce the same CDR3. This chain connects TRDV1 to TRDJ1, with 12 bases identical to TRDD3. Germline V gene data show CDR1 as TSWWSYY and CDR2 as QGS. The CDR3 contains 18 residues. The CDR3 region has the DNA TGTGCGCTTGGGCGAACGAGCCCGAACTGGGGGATACCCGATAAACTCATCTTT. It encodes CALGRTSPNWGIPDKLIF.

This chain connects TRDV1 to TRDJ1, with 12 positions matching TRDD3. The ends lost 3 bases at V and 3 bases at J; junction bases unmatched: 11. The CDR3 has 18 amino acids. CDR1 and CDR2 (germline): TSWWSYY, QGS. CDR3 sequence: CALGEPTLLGDTADKLIF. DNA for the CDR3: TGTGCTCTTGGGGAGCCTACGTTGCTGGGGGATACGGCCGATAAACTCATCTTT.

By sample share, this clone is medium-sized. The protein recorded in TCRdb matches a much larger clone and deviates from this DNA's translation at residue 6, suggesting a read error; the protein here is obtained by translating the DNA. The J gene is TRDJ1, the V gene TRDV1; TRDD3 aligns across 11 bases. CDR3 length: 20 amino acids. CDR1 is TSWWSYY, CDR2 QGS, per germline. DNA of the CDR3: TGTGCCTTAGGGGGCCCTCCACACTTGAACTGGGGGATAAAGACCGATAAACTCATCTTT. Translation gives CALGGPPHLNWGIKTDKLIF.

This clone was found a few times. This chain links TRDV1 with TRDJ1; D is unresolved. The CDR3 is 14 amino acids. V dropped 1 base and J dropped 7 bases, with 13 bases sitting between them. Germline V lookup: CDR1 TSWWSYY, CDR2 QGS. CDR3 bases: TGTGCTCTTGGGGAACCCGGGGCCAACTGTAAACTCATCTTT. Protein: CALGEPGANCKLIF.

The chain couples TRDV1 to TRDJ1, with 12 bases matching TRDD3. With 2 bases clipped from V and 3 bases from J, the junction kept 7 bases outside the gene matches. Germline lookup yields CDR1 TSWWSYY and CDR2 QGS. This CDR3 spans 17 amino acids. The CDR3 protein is CALGERRYWGIPDKLIF. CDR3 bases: TGTGCTCTTGGGGAAAGGAGGTACTGGGGGATACCCGATAAACTCATCTTT.

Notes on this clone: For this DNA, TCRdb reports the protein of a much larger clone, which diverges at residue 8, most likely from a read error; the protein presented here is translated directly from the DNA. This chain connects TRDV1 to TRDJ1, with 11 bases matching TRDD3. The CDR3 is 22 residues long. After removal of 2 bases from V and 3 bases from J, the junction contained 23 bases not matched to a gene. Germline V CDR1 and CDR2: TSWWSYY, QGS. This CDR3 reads CALGEIPPYHWGIRGGADKLIF. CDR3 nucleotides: TGTGCTCTTGGGGAAATTCCCCCCTACCACTGGGGGATAAGGGGGGGCGCCGATAAACTCATCTTT.

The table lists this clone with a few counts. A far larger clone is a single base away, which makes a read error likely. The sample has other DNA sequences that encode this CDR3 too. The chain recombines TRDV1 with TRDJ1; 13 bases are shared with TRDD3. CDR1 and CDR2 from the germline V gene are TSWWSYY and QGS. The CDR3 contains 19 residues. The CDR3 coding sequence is TGTGCCCTTGCAACGGGGGACTGGGGGATACGGATTTACACCGATAAACTCATCTTT. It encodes CALATGDWGIRIYTDKLIF.

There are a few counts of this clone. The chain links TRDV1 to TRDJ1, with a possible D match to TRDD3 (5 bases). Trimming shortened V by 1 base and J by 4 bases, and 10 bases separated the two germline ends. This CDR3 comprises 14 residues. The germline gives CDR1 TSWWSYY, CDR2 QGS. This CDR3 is CALGERGVLDKLIF. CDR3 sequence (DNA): TGTGCTCTTGGGGAACGTGGGGTCCTCGATAAACTCATCTTT.

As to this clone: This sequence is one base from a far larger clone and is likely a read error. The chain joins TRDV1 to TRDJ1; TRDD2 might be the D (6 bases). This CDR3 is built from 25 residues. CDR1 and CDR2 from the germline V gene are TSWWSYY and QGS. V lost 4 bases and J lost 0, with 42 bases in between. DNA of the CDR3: TGTGCTCTTGGGGGCATCTCAGCCCTGGCCTTCCCACGTTTAGGGCCCCTGGATAACACCGATAAACTCATCTTT. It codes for CALGGISALAFPRLGPLDNTDKLIF.

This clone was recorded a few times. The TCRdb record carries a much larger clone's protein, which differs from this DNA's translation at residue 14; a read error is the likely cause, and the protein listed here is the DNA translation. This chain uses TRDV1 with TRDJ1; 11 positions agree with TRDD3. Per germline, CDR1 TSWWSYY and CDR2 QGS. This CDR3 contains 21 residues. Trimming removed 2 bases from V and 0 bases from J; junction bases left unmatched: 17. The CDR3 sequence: CALGESSLRTWGIRDTDKLIF. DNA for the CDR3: TGTGCTCTTGGGGAATCCTCCCTCCGGACGTGGGGGATACGGGACACCGATAAACTCATCTTT.

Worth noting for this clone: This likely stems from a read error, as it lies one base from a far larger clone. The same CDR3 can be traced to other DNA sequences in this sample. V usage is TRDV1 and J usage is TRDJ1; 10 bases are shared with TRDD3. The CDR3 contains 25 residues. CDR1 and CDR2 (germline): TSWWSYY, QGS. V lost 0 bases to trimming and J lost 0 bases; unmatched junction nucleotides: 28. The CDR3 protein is CALGELVFVGAARTGGLYYTDKLIF. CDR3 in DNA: TGTGCTCTTGGGGAACTAGTCTTCGTCGGAGCGGCCCGCACTGGGGGATTGTACTACACCGATAAACTCATCTTT.

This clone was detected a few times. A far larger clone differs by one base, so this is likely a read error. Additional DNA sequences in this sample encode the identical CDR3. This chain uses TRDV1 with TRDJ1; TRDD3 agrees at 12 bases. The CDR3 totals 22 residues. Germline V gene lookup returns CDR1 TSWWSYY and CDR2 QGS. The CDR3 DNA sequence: TGTGCCCTTGGGGAACTGTTGCTCCGTGGATACTGGGGGATACCTTCCACCGATAAACTCATCTTT. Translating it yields CALGELLLRGYWGIPSTDKLIF.

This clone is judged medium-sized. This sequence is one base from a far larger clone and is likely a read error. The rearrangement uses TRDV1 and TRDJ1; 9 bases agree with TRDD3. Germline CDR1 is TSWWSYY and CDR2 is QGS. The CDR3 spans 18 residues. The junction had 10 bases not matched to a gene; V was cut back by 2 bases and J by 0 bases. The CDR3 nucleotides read TGTGCTCTTGGGGAAGGGAGGTACTGGGGGAGGTACACCGATAAACTCATCTTT. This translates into CALGEGRYWGRYTDKLIF.

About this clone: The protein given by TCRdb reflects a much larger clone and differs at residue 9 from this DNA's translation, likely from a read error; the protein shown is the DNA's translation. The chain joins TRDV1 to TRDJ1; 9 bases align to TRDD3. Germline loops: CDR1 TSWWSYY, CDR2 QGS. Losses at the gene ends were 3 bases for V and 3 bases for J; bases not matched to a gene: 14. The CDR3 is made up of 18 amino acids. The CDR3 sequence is CALGEQWLMGDNADKLIF. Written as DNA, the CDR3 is TGTGCTCTTGGGGAGCAATGGTTAATGGGGGATAACGCCGATAAACTCATCTTT.

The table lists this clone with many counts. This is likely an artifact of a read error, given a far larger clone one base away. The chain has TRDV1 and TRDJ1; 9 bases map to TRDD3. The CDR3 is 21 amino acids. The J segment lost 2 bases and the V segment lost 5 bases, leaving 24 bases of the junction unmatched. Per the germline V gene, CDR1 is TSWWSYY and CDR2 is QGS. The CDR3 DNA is TGTGCTCTTGGGCCCCCAAAATGGGCCTTCCCTCTTCTGGGGGATACCGATAAACTCATCTTT. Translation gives CALGPPKWAFPLLGDTDKLIF.